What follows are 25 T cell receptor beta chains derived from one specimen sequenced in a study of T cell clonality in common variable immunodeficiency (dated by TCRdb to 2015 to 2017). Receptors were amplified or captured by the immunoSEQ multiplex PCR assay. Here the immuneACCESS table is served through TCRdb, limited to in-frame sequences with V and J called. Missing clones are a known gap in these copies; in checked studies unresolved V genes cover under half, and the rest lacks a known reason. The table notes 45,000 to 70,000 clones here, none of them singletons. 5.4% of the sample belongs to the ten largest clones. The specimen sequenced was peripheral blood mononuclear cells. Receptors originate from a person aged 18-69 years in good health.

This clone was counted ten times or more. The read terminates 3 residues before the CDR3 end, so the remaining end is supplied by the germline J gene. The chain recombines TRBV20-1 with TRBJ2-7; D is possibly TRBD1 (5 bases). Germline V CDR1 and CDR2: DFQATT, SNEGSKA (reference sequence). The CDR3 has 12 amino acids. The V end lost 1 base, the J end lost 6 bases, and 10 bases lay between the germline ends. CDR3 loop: CSARVQATEQYF. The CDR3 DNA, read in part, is TGCAGTGCTAGAGTACAGGCTACCGAG.

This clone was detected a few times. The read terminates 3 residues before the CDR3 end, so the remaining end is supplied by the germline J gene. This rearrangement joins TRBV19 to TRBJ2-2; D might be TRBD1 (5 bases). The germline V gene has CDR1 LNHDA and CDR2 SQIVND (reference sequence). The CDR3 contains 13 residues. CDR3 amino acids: CASKGFDTSPLFF. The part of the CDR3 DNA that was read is TGTGCCAGTAAGGGGTTCGACACATCTCCG. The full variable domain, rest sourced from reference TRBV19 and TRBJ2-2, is DGGITQSPKYLFRKEGQNVTLSCEQNLNHDAMYWYRQDPGQGLRLIYYSQIVNDFQKGDIAEGYSVSREKKESFPLTVTSAQKNPTAFYLCASKGFDTSPLFFGEGSRLTVL.

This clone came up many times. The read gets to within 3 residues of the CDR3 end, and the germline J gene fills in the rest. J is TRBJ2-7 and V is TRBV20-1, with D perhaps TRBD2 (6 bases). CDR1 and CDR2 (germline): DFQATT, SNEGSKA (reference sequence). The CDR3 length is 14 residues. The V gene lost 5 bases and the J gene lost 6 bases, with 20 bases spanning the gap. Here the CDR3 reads CSAPPGLQVSEQYF. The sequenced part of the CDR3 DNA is TGCAGTGCTCCACCGGGACTTCAAGTCTCCGAG.

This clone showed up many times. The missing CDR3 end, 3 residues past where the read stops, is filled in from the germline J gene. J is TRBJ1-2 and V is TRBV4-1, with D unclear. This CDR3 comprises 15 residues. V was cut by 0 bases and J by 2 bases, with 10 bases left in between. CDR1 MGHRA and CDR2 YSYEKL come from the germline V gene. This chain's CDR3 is CASSQEARENYGYTF. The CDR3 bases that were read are TGCGCCAGCAGCCAAGAAGCCCGAGAAAACTATGGC.

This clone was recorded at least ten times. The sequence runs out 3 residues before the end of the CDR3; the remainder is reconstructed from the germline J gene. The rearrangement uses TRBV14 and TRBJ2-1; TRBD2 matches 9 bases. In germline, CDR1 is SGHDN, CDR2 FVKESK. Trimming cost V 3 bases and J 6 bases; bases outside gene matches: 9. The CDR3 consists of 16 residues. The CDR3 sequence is CASSQKPGLASNEQFF. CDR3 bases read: TGTGCCAGCAGCCAGAAGCCGGGACTAGCAAGCAATGAG.

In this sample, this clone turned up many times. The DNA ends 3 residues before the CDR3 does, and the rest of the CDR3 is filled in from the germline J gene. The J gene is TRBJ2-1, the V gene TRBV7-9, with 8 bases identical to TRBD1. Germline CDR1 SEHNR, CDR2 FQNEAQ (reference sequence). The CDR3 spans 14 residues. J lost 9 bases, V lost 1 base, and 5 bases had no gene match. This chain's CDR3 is CASSLGSGGGEQFF. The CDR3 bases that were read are TGTGCCAGCAGCTTAGGGTCAGGGGGCGGTGAG.

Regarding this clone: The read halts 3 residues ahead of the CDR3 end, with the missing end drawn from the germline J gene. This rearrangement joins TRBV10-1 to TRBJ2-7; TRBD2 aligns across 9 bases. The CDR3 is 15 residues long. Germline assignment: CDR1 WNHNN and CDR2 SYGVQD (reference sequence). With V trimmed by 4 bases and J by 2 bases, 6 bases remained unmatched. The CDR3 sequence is CASSARLAETYEQYF. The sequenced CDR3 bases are TGCGCCAGCAGTGCTCGACTAGCGGAGACCTACGAG.

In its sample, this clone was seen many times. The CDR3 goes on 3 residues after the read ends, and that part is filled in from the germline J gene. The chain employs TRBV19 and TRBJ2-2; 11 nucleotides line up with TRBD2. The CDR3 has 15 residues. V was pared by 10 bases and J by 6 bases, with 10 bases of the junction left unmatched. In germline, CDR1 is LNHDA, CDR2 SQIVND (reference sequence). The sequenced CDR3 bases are TGTGCCACTCAGATAGCGGGAGGGTCCGCCGGGGAG. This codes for CATQIAGGSAGE. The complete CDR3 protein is CATQIAGGSAGELFF.

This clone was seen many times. The sequenced part of the CDR3 DNA is TGCGCCAGCAGATCCGGGGCAACTAATGAAAAA. Translated: CASRSGATNEK. The full CDR3 reads CASRSGATNEKLFF. The chain carries TRBV5-1 and TRBJ1-4; D is undetermined. The read ends 3 residues before the CDR3 terminus; that terminus is restored from the germline J gene. The germline V and J ends were trimmed by 5 bases and 0 bases, with 8 bases remaining between them. This CDR3 is 14 amino acids long. Germline values: CDR1 SGHRS, CDR2 YFSETQ.

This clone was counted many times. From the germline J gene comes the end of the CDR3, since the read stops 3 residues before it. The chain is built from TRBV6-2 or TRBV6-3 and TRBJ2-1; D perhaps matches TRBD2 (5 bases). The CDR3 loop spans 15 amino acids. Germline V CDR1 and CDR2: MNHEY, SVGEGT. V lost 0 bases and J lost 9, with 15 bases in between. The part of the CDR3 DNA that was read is TGTGCCAGCAGTTACTCGAAGGTCCTAGCAGGTGAG. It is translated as CASSYSKVLAGE. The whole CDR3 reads CASSYSKVLAGEQFF.

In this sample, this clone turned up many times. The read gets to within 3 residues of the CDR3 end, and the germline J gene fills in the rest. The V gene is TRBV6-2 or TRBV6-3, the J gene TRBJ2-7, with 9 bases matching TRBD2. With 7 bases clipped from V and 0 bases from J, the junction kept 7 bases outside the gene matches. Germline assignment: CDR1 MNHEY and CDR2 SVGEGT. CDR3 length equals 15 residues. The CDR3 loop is CASKSSGGLSYEQYF. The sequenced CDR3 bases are TGTGCCAGCAAAAGTAGCGGGGGCCTCTCCTACGAG.

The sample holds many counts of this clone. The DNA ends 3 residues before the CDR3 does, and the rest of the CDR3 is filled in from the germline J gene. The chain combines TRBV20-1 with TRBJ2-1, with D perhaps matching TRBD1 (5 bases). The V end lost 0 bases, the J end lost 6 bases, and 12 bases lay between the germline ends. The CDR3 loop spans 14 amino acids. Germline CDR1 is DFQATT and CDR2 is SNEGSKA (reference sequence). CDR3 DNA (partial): TGCAGTGCTAGAGATTTTGGGGCGTCCAATGAG. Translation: CSARDFGASNE. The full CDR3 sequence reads CSARDFGASNEQFF.

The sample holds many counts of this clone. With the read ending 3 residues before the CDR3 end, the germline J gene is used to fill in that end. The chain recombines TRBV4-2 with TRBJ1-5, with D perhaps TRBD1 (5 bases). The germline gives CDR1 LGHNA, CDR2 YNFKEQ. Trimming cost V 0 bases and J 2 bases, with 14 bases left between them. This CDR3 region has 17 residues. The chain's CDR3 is CASSQDPQGRGNQPQHF. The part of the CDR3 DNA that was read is TGTGCCAGCAGCCAAGACCCCCAGGGAAGGGGCAATCAGCCC.

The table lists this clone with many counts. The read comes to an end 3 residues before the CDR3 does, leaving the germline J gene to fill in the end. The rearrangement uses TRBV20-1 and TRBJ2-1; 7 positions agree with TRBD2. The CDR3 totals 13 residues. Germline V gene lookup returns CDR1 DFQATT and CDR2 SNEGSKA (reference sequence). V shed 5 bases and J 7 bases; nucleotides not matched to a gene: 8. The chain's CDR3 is CSALRLAENEQFF. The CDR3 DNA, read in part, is TGCAGTGCTCTCAGGCTAGCGGAGAATGAG.

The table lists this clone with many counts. The CDR3 sequence: CASSRGAEPAFNEQFF. The CDR3 bases that were read are TGTGCCAGCAGCCGCGGGGCGGAGCCTGCTTTCAATGAG. The chain couples TRBV4-2 to TRBJ2-1; perhaps TRBD2 as D (6 bases). Read sequence stops 3 residues before the CDR3 end, and the germline J gene provides the missing end. Germline CDR1 and CDR2: LGHNA and YNFKEQ. The CDR3 runs 16 residues. Trimming took 4 bases from V and 6 from J, leaving 19 bases between them.

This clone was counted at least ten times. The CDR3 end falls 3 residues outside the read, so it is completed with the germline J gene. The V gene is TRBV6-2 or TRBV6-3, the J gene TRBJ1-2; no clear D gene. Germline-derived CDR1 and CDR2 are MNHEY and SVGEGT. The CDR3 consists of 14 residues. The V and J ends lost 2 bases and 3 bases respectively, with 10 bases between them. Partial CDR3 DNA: TGTGCCAGCAGTTACGCCGGTACGGACTATGGC. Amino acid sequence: CASSYAGTDYG. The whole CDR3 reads CASSYAGTDYGYTF.

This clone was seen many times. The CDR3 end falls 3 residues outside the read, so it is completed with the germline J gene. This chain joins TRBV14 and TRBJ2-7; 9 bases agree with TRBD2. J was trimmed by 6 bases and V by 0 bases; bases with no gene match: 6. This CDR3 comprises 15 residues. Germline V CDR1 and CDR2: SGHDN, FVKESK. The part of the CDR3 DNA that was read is TGTGCCAGCAGCCAAGAAGGTAGCGGGAGCCTCGAG. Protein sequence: CASSQEGSGSLE. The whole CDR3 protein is CASSQEGSGSLEQYF.

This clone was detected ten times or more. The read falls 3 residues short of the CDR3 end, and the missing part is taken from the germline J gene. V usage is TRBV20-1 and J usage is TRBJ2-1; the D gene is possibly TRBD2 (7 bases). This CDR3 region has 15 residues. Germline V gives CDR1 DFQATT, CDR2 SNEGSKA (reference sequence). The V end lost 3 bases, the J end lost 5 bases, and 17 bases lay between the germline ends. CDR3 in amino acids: CSARWWDYRDNEQFF. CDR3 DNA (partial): TGCAGTGCTAGGTGGTGGGACTACAGGGACAATGAG.

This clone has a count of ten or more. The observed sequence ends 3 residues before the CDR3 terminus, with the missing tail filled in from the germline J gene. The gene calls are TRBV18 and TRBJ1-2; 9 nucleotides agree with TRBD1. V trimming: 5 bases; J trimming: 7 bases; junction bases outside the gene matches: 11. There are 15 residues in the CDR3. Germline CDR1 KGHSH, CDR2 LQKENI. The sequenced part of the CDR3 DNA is TGTGCCAGCTCAGTTCAAGACAGGGGGGCAAGTGGC. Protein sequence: CASSVQDRGASG. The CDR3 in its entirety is CASSVQDRGASGYTF.

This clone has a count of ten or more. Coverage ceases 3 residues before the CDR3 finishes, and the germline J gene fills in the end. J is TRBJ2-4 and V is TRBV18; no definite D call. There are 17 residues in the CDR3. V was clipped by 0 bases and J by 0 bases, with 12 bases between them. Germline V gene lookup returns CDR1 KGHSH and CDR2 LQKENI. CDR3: CASSPPFAIAAKNIQYF. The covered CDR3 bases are TGTGCCAGCTCACCACCGTTCGCGATCGCAGCCAAAAACATT.

The chain's CDR3 is CASSRGQGRTEAFF. The covered CDR3 bases are TGTGCCAGTAGTAGGGGACAGGGGAGGACTGAA. The chain combines TRBV19 with TRBJ1-1; 10 bases fit TRBD1. The CDR3 end lies 3 residues beyond the end of the read and is filled in from the germline J gene. Unmatched junction bases numbered 4, after V lost 4 bases and J lost 5 bases. The CDR3 has 14 residues. CDR1 and CDR2 (germline): LNHDA, SQIVND (reference sequence). The whole variable domain, remainder taken from reference TRBV19 and TRBJ1-1, is DGGITQSPKYLFRKEGQNVTLSCEQNLNHDAMYWYRQDPGQGLRLIYYSQIVNDFQKGDIAEGYSVSREKKESFPLTVTSAQKNPTAFYLCASSRGQGRTEAFFGQGTRLTVV.

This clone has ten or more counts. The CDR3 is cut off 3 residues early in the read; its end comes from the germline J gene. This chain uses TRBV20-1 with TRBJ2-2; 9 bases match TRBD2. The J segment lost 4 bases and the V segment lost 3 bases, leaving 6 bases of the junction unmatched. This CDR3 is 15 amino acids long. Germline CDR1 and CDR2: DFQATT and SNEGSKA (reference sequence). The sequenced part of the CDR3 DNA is TGCAGTGCTAGTTCGGGACTAGCAGTCACCGGGGAG. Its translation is CSASSGLAVTGE. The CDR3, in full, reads CSASSGLAVTGELFF.

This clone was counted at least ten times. The CDR3 bases that were read are TGTGCCAGCTCACCAAGAGCTGCAGATACG. Its translation: CASSPRAADT. The whole CDR3 sequence reads CASSPRAADTQYF. The chain joins TRBV18 to TRBJ2-3; no reliable D call. Read data end 3 residues before the CDR3 end; the end is taken from the germline J gene. The ends were cut back, 2 bases at V and 4 bases at J, with 7 bases in the middle. Germline CDR1 is KGHSH and CDR2 is LQKENI. The CDR3 sequence is 13 residues long.

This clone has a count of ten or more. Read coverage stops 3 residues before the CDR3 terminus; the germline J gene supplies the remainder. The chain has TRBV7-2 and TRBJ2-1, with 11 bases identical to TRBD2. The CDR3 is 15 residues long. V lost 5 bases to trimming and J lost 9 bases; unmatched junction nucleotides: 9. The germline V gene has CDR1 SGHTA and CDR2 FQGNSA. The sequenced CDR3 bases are TGTGCCAGCAGCCCTGGGACTAGCGGAGTTAGTGAG. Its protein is CASSPGTSGVSE. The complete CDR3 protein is CASSPGTSGVSEQFF.

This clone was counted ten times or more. The sequenced part of the CDR3 DNA is TGTGCCAGCTCTTTCCCCACCCTCGGGTACAATGAG. It translates to CASSFPTLGYNE. The CDR3 in full is CASSFPTLGYNEQFF. The J gene is TRBJ2-1, the V gene TRBV18; no clear D. The CDR3 goes on 3 residues after the read ends, and that part is filled in from the germline J gene. The CDR3 extends over 15 amino acids. V was trimmed by 6 bases and J by 4 bases, leaving 16 bases between them. From germline, CDR1 is KGHSH and CDR2 LQKENI. Based on the CDR3 plus reference TRBV18 and TRBJ2-1, the full variable domain is NAGVMQNPRHLVRRRGQEARLRCSPMKGHSHVYWYRQLPEEGLKFMVYLQKENIIDESGMPKERFSAEFPKEGPSILRIQQVVRGDSAAYFCASSFPTLGYNEQFFGPGTRLTVL.